The present T cell receptor (beta chain) was sequenced within a study of T cell responses to AZD1222 COVID-19 vaccine. Trimming cost V 0 bases and J 2 bases; bases outside gene matches: 12. CDR3 length: 19 amino acids. CDR1 and CDR2 (germline): MNHNS, SASEGT. Clones were read by immunoSEQ multiplex PCR, and TCRdb kept only the in-frame ones, dropping some. The data show 75,000 to 100,000 clones, with 89% seen just once and 2% to 2.5% held by the top ten. Sequenced material: peripheral blood, taken on day 0 of AZD1222 vaccination. This chain connects TRBV6-1 to TRBJ2-4; TRBD1 agrees at 8 bases. This receptor was taken from an adult in good health. As DNA, the CDR3 is TGTGCCAGCAGTGAAGCCCTACATCAGGGGGCCTGGACCAAAAACATTCAGTACTTC. Translated: CASSEALHQGAWTKNIQYF.